These 5 T cell receptor beta chains came from one sample sequenced in a study of blood T cell repertoires in COVID-19. The method was immunoSEQ multiplex PCR; TCRdb's version includes in-frame clones alone and lacks a portion of them. The repertoire includes 97,000 or so clones, approximately 82% of them detected once, and under 13% sits in the top ten. Sequenced input: peripheral blood. The receptor source for this set is an older man with active or convalescent COVID-19.

This clone was found once. The chain employs TRBV6-5 and TRBJ1-5; D is possibly TRBD1 (5 bases). Trimming pared 0 bases from V and 4 bases from J, leaving 13 bases between. Looked up from germline, CDR1 is MNHEY and CDR2 is SVGAGI. The CDR3 is 16 residues long. CDR3 sequence: CASSYSSGSKNQPQHF. The DNA of the CDR3 is TGTGCCAGCAGTTACTCGTCAGGGTCGAAGAATCAGCCCCAGCATTTT.

The chain carries TRBV2 and TRBJ1-1, with D possibly being TRBD1 (5 bases). Germline loops: CDR1 SNHLY, CDR2 FYNNEI. V was cut by 7 bases and J by 3 bases, with 18 bases left in between. The CDR3 covers 15 residues. This CDR3 reads CASTFGGARDTEAFF. CDR3 nucleotide sequence: TGTGCCAGCACCTTCGGAGGGGCCAGGGACACTGAAGCTTTCTTT. Using reference TRBV2 and TRBJ1-1 for the parts outside the CDR3, the full variable domain is EPEVTQTPSHQVTQMGQEVILRCVPISNHLYFYWYRQILGQKVEFLVSFYNNEISEKSEIFDDQFSVERPDGSNFTLKIRSTKLEDSAMYFCASTFGGARDTEAFFGQGTRLTVV.

The chain links TRBV6-5 to TRBJ1-1, with unresolved D. Germline V CDR1 and CDR2: MNHEY, SVGAGI. V was trimmed by 2 bases and J by 0 bases, leaving 7 bases between them. The CDR3 is made up of 14 amino acids. CDR3 sequence: CASSYAEMNTEAFF. The DNA for the CDR3 is TGTGCCAGCAGTTACGCGGAGATGAACACTGAAGCTTTCTTT.

The CDR3 sequence is CAWSPTSGGKWTQYF. For the CDR3, the DNA is TGTGCCTGGAGTCCGACTAGCGGGGGTAAATGGACCCAGTACTTC. The chain is built from TRBV30 and TRBJ2-5; 12 bases fit TRBD2. Germline V gives CDR1 GTSNPN, CDR2 SVGIG (reference sequence). This CDR3 has 15 residues. The junction had 8 bases not matched to a gene; V was cut back by 2 bases and J by 7 bases. The variable domain in full, completed from reference TRBV30 and TRBJ2-5, reads SQTIHQWPATLVQPVGSPLSLECTVEGTSNPNLYWYRQAAGRGLQLLFYSVGIGQISSEVPQNLSASRPQDRQFILSSKKLLLSDSGFYLCAWSPTSGGKWTQYFGPGTRLLVL.

The V gene is TRBV10-1, the J gene TRBJ2-3; 11 bases match TRBD1. CDR3 size: 17 residues. The trim removed 8 bases at V and 3 bases at J, leaving 13 bases unmatched. Germline lookup yields CDR1 WNHNN and CDR2 SYGVQD (reference sequence). CDR3 nucleotides: TGCGCCAGCGCCCGGACAGGGGGCGTGGAGGGGACAGATACGCAGTATTTT. Translating it yields CASARTGGVEGTDTQYF.